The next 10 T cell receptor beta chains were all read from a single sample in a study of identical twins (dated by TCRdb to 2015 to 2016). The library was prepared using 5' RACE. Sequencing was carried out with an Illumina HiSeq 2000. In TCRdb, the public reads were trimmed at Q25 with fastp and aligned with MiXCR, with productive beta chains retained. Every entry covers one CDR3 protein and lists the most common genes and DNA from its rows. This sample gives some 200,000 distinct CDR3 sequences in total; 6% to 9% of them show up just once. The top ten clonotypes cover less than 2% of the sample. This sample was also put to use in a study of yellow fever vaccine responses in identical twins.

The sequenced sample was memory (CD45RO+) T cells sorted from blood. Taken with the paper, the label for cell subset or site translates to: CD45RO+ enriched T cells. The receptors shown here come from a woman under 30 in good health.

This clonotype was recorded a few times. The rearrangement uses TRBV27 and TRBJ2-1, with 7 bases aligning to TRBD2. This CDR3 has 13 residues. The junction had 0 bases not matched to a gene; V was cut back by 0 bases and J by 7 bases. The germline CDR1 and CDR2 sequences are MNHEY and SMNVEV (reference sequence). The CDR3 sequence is CASSLSLANEQFF. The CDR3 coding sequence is TGTGCCAGCAGTTTATCACTAGCGAATGAGCAGTTCTTC.

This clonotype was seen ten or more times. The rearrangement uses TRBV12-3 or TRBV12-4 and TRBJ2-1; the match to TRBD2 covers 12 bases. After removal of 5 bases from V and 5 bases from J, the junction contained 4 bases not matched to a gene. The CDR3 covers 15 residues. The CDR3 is CASSRTSGTNNEQFF. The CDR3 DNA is TGTGCCAGCAGTCGGACTAGCGGGACCAACAATGAGCAGTTCTTC.

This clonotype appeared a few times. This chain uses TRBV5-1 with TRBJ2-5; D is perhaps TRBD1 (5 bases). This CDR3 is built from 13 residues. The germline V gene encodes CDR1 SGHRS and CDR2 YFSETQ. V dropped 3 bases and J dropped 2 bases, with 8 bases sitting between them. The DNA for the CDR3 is TGCGCCAGCAGCTGGGGCCTACAAGAGACCCAGTACTTC. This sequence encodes CASSWGLQETQYF.

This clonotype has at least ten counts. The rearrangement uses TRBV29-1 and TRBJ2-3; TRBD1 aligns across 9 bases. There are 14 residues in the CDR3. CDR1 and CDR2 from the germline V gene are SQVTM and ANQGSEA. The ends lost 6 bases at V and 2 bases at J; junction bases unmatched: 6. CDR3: CSVGTGSVTDTQYF. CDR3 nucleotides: TGCAGCGTAGGGACAGGGTCGGTCACAGATACGCAGTATTTT.

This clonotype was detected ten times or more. CDR3 nucleotide sequence: TGCGCCAGCAGCCAAGAGGACAACACCGGGGAGCTGTTTTTT. Encoded protein: CASSQEDNTGELFF. This rearrangement joins TRBV4-3 to TRBJ2-2; D remains ambiguous. The CDR3 length is 14 residues. CDR1 LGHNA and CDR2 YSLEER come from the germline V gene. Trimming pared 0 bases from V and 2 bases from J, leaving 4 bases between.

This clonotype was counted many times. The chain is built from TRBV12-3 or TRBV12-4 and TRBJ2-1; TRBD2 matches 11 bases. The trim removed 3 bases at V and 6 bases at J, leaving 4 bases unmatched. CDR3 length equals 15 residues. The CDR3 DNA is TGTGCCAGCAGTTTGGGGCTAGCGGGAGGCAATGAGCAGTTCTTC. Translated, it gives CASSLGLAGGNEQFF.

The DNA for the CDR3 is TGTGCCAGCAGCCCCCGTGGTTCAGGGGCGAACACCGGGGAGCTGTTTTTT. As protein: CASSPRGSGANTGELFF. The chain has TRBV11-3 and TRBJ2-2; D might be TRBD1 (6 bases). This CDR3 is 17 amino acids long. V lost 5 bases to trimming and J lost 0 bases, with 16 bases between them. Looked up from germline, CDR1 is SGHNT and CDR2 is YENEEA.

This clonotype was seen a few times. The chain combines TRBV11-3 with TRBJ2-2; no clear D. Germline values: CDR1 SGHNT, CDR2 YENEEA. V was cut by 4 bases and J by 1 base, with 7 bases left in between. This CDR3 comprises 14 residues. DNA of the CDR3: TGTGCCAGCAGCTCTTTGAGGAACACCGGGGAGCTGTTTTTT. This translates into CASSSLRNTGELFF. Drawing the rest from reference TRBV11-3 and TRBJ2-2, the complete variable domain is EAGVVQSPRYKIIEKKQPVAFWCNPISGHNTLYWYLQNLGQGPELLIRYENEEAVDDSQLPKDRFSAERLKGVDSTLKIQPAELGDSAVYLCASSSLRNTGELFFGEGSRLTVL.

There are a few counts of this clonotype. CDR3 sequence (DNA): TGCGCCAGCAGCTCGGGAGCGGGAGGCACCTGGGAGACCCAGTACTTC. Translation: CASSSGAGGTWETQYF. This sequence joins TRBV5-1 and TRBJ2-5, with TRBD2 matching over 9 bases. CDR3 length equals 16 residues. V dropped 3 bases and J dropped 5; count of bases not matched to a gene: 11. Germline V lookup: CDR1 SGHRS, CDR2 YFSETQ.

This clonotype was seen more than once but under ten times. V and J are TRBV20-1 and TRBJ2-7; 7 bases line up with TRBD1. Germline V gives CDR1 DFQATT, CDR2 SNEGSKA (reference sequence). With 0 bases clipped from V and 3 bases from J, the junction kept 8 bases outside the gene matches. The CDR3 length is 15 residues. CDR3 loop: CSARDETGAHYEQYF. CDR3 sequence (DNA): TGCAGTGCTAGAGATGAAACAGGGGCTCACTACGAGCAGTACTTC.